Following are 11 T cell receptor beta chains from one sample sequenced in a study of cytomegalovirus exposure and HLA in healthy donors. The PCR had 60 Vbeta and 13 Jbeta primers. Measured with immunoSEQ multiplex PCR; TCRdb has only the in-frame clones, and not every one. The repertoire holds 150,000 to 200,000 clones, with roughly 85% as singletons. Sequencing was performed on PBMCs. Source of these receptors: a young woman in good health and CMV-seronegative.

The rearrangement joins TRBV7-2 to TRBJ1-5, with no clear D. V was clipped by 6 bases and J by 4 bases, with 7 bases between them. Per the germline V gene, CDR1 is SGHTA and CDR2 is FQGNSA. The CDR3 has 12 residues. CDR3 protein: CASSSRNQPQHF. DNA for the CDR3: TGTGCCAGCAGTTCCAGAAATCAGCCCCAGCATTTT.

The chain employs TRBV6-1 and TRBJ2-6; D possibly corresponds to TRBD1 (6 bases). Germline CDR1 is MNHNS and CDR2 is SASEGT. The CDR3 has 14 amino acids. Trimming shortened V by 9 bases and J by 3 bases, and 12 bases separated the two germline ends. CDR3 in amino acids: CASKQGNGANVLTF. The CDR3 coding sequence is TGTGCCAGTAAACAGGGTAATGGGGCCAACGTCCTGACTTTC.

The chain employs TRBV29-1 and TRBJ2-7, with D possibly being TRBD2 (6 bases). Germline V gene data show CDR1 as SQVTM and CDR2 as ANQGSEA. The CDR3 is 13 residues long. V lost 1 base and J 0 bases, leaving 7 bases between the germline ends. The CDR3 nucleotides read TGCAGCGTTGAAGGCGGGGACTCCTACGAGCAGTACTTC. As protein: CSVEGGDSYEQYF.

The V gene is TRBV6-6, the J gene TRBJ2-7; possible D gene TRBD1, 6 bases. Germline CDR1 and CDR2: MNHNY and SVGAGI (reference sequence). V gave up 6 bases and J gave up 1 base, with 16 bases separating them. The CDR3 runs 15 residues. CDR3 residues: CASRAEGVGSYEQYV. DNA of the CDR3: TGTGCCAGCAGGGCCGAGGGGGTAGGGTCCTACGAGCAGTACGTC.

The chain employs TRBV4-1 and TRBJ2-4; D possibly corresponds to TRBD2 (6 bases). The germline CDR1 and CDR2 sequences are MGHRA and YSYEKL. V was trimmed by 1 base and J by 3 bases, leaving 10 bases between them. The CDR3 has 15 residues. The CDR3 coding sequence is TGCGCCAGCAGCCAAGTGGGAGCGGGCAAAAACATTCAGTACTTC. Translating it yields CASSQVGAGKNIQYF.

The V call is TRBV7-9, the J call TRBJ2-5, with 10 bases lining up with TRBD2. V was pared by 5 bases and J by 0 bases, with 9 bases of the junction left unmatched. The CDR3 has 17 residues. Germline-derived CDR1 and CDR2 are SEHNR and FQNEAQ (reference sequence). The CDR3 DNA follows: TGTGCCAGCAGCACCCGAAGCGGGAGGGGGTACCAAGAGACCCAGTACTTC. This gives the protein CASSTRSGRGYQETQYF.

The rearrangement links TRBV5-6 to TRBJ1-5, with D unclear. This CDR3 has 14 residues. The germline CDR1 and CDR2 sequences are SGHDT and YYEEEE. V dropped 0 bases and J dropped 9 bases, with 13 bases sitting between them. The CDR3 DNA follows: TGTGCCAGCAGCTTGGCGGCGGGTTGGGGGCCCCAGCATTTT. Amino acid sequence: CASSLAAGWGPQHF.

This rearrangement joins TRBV4-3 to TRBJ2-1, with D possibly matching TRBD2 (6 bases). The germline V gene has CDR1 LGHNA and CDR2 YSLEER. The CDR3 is 17 amino acids. With 4 bases removed from V and 8 bases from J, the gap between germline ends came to 24 bases. The CDR3 nucleotides are TGCGCCAGCAGCCCAGAGTTCGGCGGGAACGGGTGGGATGAGCAGTTCTTC. It codes for CASSPEFGGNGWDEQFF.

The sample holds a few counts of this clone. This chain connects TRBV10-1 to TRBJ2-1; D may be TRBD1 (5 bases). Deletions cut 8 bases from V and 5 bases from J, with 16 bases between. Per the germline V gene, CDR1 is WNHNN and CDR2 is SYGVQD (reference sequence). CDR3 length: 14 residues. Here the CDR3 reads CASGASGSDNEQFF. CDR3 coding DNA: TGCGCCAGCGGGGCTAGTGGATCCGACAATGAGCAGTTCTTC.

This clone was seen a single time. The CDR3 is CARGAGIEYF. CDR3 bases: TGTGCCAGGGGTGCGGGGATAGAGTACTTC. The chain carries TRBV2 and TRBJ2-5; D is perhaps TRBD2 (6 bases). There are 10 residues in the CDR3. The V end lost 9 bases, the J end lost 12 bases, and 14 bases lay between the germline ends. CDR1 is SNHLY, CDR2 FYNNEI, per germline.

This chain uses TRBV29-1 with TRBJ2-3; D might be TRBD2 (5 bases). Germline assignment: CDR1 SQVTM and CDR2 ANQGSEA. Trimming took off 4 bases at V and 4 bases at J, with 9 bases between the two ends. The CDR3 length is 12 residues. The CDR3 spells CSVAGSSDTQYF. CDR3 nucleotide sequence: TGCAGCGTTGCGGGGTCCTCAGATACGCAGTATTTT.